This entry concerns a single T cell receptor (beta chain). The CDR3 runs to 15 residues. CDR1 and CDR2 (germline): SGDLS, YYNGEE. These data originate in a study of CXCR3-negative and CXCR3-positive naive CD8 T cells. Preparation of TRB cDNA libraries relied on 5' RACE carrying UMI labels. TCRdb re-called the 5' RACE reads and gives one entry per CDR3 protein, without DNA. This table lists about 130,000 distinct CDR3 sequences. The specimen was naive CXCR3- CD8+ T cells from blood. Specified subset: CD45RO-CCR7+CD27+CD95- naive CD8+ T cells lacking CXCR3 (TNR3-). The V call is TRBV9, the J call TRBJ1-6; TCRdb indicates TRBD1, and absent DNA this call remains unverified. The sequence was obtained from a human donor in good health. Some clones in this sample may be carry-over from other donors' samples. CDR3 sequence: CASSVGTGGYSPLHF.